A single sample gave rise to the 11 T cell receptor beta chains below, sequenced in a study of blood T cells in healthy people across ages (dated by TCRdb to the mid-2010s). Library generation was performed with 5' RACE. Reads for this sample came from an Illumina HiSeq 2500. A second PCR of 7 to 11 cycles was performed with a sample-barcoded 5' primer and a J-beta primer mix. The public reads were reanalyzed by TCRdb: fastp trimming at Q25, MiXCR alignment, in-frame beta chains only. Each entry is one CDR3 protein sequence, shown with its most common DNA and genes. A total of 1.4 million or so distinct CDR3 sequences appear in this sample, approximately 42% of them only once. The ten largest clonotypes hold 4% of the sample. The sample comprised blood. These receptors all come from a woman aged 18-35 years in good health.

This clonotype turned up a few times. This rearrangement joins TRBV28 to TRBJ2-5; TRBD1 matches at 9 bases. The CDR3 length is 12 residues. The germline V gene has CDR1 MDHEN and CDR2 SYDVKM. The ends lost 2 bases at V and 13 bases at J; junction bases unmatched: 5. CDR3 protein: CASSLRQGGGYF. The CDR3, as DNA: TGTGCCAGCAGTTTAAGACAGGGGGGTGGGTACTTC.

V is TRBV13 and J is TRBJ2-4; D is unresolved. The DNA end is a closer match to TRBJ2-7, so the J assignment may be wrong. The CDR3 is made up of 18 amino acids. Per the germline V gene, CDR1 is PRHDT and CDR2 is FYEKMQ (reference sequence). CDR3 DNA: TGTGCCAGCAGCTCGATAGACCGGGCTAGGGCCCTGTTCGACGAGCAGTACTTC. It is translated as CASSSIDRARALFDEQYF.

The CDR3 coding sequence is TGCAGCGTAGACGACAGTACCTACGAGCAGTACTTC. It translates to CSVDDSTYEQYF. The chain couples TRBV29-1 to TRBJ2-5; weak D call: TRBD1 (5 bases). Matching the DNA end better, TRBJ2-7 makes the J call doubtful. Germline V CDR1 and CDR2: SQVTM, ANQGSEA. CDR3 length: 12 residues.

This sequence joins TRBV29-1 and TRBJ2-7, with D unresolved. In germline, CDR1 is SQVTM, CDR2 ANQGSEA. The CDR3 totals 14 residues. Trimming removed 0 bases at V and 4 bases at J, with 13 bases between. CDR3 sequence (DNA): TGCAGCGTTGAAGATGGCTTAGTCCCATACGAGCAGTACTTC. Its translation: CSVEDGLVPYEQYF.

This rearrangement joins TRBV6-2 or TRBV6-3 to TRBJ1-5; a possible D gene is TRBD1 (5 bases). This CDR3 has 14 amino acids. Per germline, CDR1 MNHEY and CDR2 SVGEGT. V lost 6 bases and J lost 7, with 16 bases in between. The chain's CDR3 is CASRERVGDQPQHF. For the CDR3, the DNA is TGTGCCAGCAGGGAAAGGGTGGGGGACCAGCCCCAGCATTTT.

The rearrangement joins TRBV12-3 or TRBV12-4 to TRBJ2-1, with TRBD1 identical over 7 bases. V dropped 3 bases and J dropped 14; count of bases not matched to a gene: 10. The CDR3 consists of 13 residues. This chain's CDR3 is CASSLTGTEGEFF. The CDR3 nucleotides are TGTGCCAGCAGTTTGACAGGGACAGAGGGTGAGTTCTTC.

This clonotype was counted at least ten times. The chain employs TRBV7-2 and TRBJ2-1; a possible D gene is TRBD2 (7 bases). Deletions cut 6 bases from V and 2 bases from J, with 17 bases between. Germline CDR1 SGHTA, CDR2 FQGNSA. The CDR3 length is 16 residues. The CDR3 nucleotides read TGTGCCAGCAGTTTCGTCGCGGGGGCCACCTACAATGAGCAGTTCTTC. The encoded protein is CASSFVAGATYNEQFF.

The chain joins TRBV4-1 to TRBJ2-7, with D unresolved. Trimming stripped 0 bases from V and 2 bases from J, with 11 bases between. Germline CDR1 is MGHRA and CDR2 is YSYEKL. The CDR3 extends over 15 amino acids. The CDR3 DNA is TGCGCCAGCAGCCAAGAAAGGGTTTTCGCCTACGAGCAGTACTTC. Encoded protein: CASSQERVFAYEQYF.

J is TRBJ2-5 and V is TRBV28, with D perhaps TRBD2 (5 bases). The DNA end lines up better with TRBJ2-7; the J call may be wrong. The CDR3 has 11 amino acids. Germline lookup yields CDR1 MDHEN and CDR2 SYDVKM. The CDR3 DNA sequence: TGTGCCAGCACTAGCCTCTACGAGCAGTACTTC. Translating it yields CASTSLYEQYF.

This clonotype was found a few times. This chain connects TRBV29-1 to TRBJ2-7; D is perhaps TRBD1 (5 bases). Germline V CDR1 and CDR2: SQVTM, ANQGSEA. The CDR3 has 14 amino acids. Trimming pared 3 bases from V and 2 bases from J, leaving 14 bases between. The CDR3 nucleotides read TGCAGCGTTGAGGTGGTAGGCAGGGCCTACGAGCAGTACTTC. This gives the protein CSVEVVGRAYEQYF.

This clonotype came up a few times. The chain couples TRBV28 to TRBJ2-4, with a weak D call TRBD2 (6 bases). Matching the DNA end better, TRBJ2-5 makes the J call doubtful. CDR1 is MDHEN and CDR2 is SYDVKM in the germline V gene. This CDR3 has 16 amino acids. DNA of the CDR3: TGTGCCAGCAGTTTATCTCTAGCGAGTTCGAGAGAGACCCAGTACTTC. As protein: CASSLSLASSRETQYF.